These 24 T cell receptor beta chains were sequenced from one sample in a study of cytomegalovirus exposure and HLA in healthy donors. PCR amplification relied on 60 Vbeta primers (plus 13 Jbeta primers). Profiled with immunoSEQ multiplex PCR; TCRdb holds only in-frame clones, not every one. This sample carries fewer than 200,000 clones, more than 75% of them seen once, and the ten largest clones take 0.9% to 1%. Material for sequencing was PBMCs. These receptors all stem from a girl aged 2-10 years in good health and CMV-seropositive.

The chain employs TRBV29-1 and TRBJ2-3; TRBD1 aligns across 7 bases. Per the germline V gene, CDR1 is SQVTM and CDR2 is ANQGSEA. V was pared by 5 bases and J by 4 bases, with 12 bases of the junction left unmatched. The CDR3 spans 15 residues. The CDR3 here is CSVPKGTGVADTQYF. For the CDR3, the DNA is TGCAGCGTTCCAAAAGGTACAGGGGTCGCAGATACGCAGTATTTT.

J is TRBJ1-1 and V is TRBV7-6; unclear D gene. Germline V gene sequence: CDR1 SGHVS, CDR2 FNYEAQ. V lost 5 bases and J 1 base, leaving 11 bases between the germline ends. CDR3 length equals 14 residues. The CDR3 loop is CASSVGRGNTEAFF. The CDR3 nucleotides read TGTGCCAGCAGCGTTGGACGGGGGAACACTGAAGCTTTCTTT.

This clone was observed once. The chain couples TRBV6-1 to TRBJ2-1; weak D call: TRBD2 (5 bases). Trimming took off 1 base at V and 2 bases at J, with 9 bases between the two ends. CDR1 is MNHNS and CDR2 is SASEGT in the germline V gene. The CDR3 consists of 15 residues. The CDR3 coding sequence is TGTGCCAGCAGTGAAGGGACTCCGGCCTACAATGAGCAGTTCTTC. It is translated as CASSEGTPAYNEQFF.

The rearrangement uses TRBV30 and TRBJ2-5; D might be TRBD1 (5 bases). Germline V lookup: CDR1 GTSNPN, CDR2 SVGIG (reference sequence). V lost 2 bases and J 1 base, leaving 8 bases between the germline ends. This CDR3 has 13 residues. The CDR3 bases are TGTGCCTGGAGTAGGACATTCCAAGAGACCCAGTACTTC. It specifies CAWSRTFQETQYF.

The V and J genes are TRBV9 and TRBJ2-1; D remains ambiguous. Per the germline V gene, CDR1 is SGDLS and CDR2 is YYNGEE. CDR3 length: 15 residues. The V and J ends lost 0 bases and 6 bases respectively, with 13 bases between them. Here the CDR3 DNA reads TGTGCCAGCAGCGTAGAGTCGTTTAGCTCCAATGAGCAGTTCTTC. Translating it yields CASSVESFSSNEQFF.

This chain's CDR3 is CASSTDRRETQYF. The CDR3 DNA sequence: TGTGCCAGCAGCACCGACAGAAGGGAGACCCAGTACTTC. The gene calls are TRBV13 and TRBJ2-5, with a tentative D call TRBD1 (5 bases). The CDR3 is made up of 13 amino acids. Looked up from germline, CDR1 is PRHDT and CDR2 is FYEKMQ (reference sequence). Trimming stripped 5 bases from V and 5 bases from J, with 12 bases between.

V is TRBV2 and J is TRBJ2-1; D may be TRBD2 (5 bases). This CDR3 has 15 residues. Germline lookup yields CDR1 SNHLY and CDR2 FYNNEI. Trimming shortened V by 11 bases and J by 4 bases, and 21 bases separated the two germline ends. CDR3: CASRGRETQYNEQFF. Written as DNA, the CDR3 is TGTGCCTCCCGGGGAAGGGAAACCCAATACAATGAGCAGTTCTTC.

This chain joins TRBV11-2 and TRBJ2-5; D may be TRBD2 (5 bases). The germline gives CDR1 SGHAT, CDR2 FQNNGV. V was trimmed by 5 bases and J by 5 bases, leaving 12 bases between them. This CDR3 is 13 amino acids long. CDR3 nucleotides: TGTGCCAGCAGCGGCACTAGGCGGGAGACCCAGTACTTC. Encoded protein: CASSGTRRETQYF.

V is TRBV5-4 and J is TRBJ2-1; the match to TRBD2 covers 9 bases. Trimming removed 2 bases from V and 7 bases from J; junction bases left unmatched: 10. The CDR3 spans 16 residues. Germline V gene sequence: CDR1 SGHNT, CDR2 YYREEE (reference sequence). Written as DNA, the CDR3 is TGTGCCAGCAGCTTCCCGACTAGCGGCCTTCGGAATGAGCAGTTCTTC. It is translated as CASSFPTSGLRNEQFF. Full variable domain (remainder filled in from reference TRBV5-4 and TRBJ2-1): ETGVTQSPTHLIKTRGQQVTLRCSSQSGHNTVSWYQQALGQGPQFIFQYYREEENGRGNFPPRFSGLQFPNYSSELNVNALELDDSALYLCASSFPTSGLRNEQFFGPGTRLTVL.

The table lists this clone with a count of one. V usage is TRBV19 and J usage is TRBJ1-1; D is undetermined. Trimming shortened V by 7 bases and J by 7 bases, and 4 bases separated the two germline ends. Germline V lookup: CDR1 LNHDA, CDR2 SQIVND (reference sequence). This CDR3 has 9 residues. CDR3 DNA: TGTGCCAGTATCGGTGAAGCTTTCTTT. Translating gives CASIGEAFF.

V and J are TRBV28 and TRBJ2-1; tentative D call: TRBD1 (5 bases). Germline V gene sequence: CDR1 MDHEN, CDR2 SYDVKM. This CDR3 contains 15 residues. Trimming cost V 8 bases and J 0 bases, with 14 bases left between them. The CDR3 loop reads CASGNQGISYNEQFF. The CDR3 DNA sequence: TGTGCCAGCGGTAACCAGGGTATCTCCTACAATGAGCAGTTCTTC.

The chain uses TRBV19 and TRBJ1-1, with 7 positions matching TRBD1. The J segment lost 9 bases and the V segment lost 6 bases, leaving 10 bases of the junction unmatched. CDR1 is LNHDA and CDR2 is SQIVND in the germline V gene (reference sequence). CDR3 length: 13 amino acids. The CDR3 loop is CASRPRTGGKAFF. The CDR3 DNA reads as TGTGCCAGTAGACCACGGACAGGCGGTAAAGCTTTCTTT.

The chain links TRBV2 to TRBJ1-5; 7 nucleotides match TRBD1. The J segment lost 6 bases and the V segment lost 4 bases, leaving 9 bases of the junction unmatched. CDR3 size: 15 residues. Germline CDR1 and CDR2: SNHLY and FYNNEI. The CDR3 region has the DNA TGTGCCAGCAGTGGTGAGGGGGCGGCGGGTCAGCCCCAGCATTTT. It encodes CASSGEGAAGQPQHF.

This clone showed up just a few times. The chain combines TRBV30 with TRBJ2-5; a weak D match, TRBD2 (5 bases). Germline V gene lookup returns CDR1 GTSNPN and CDR2 SVGIG (reference sequence). Trimming pared 3 bases from V and 4 bases from J, leaving 9 bases between. The CDR3 is 12 amino acids. The CDR3 DNA reads as TGTGCCTGGAGCGGGGTTGGAGAGACCCAGTACTTC. It translates to CAWSGVGETQYF.

This chain connects TRBV28 to TRBJ1-1; possibly TRBD1 for D (6 bases). Germline assignment: CDR1 MDHEN and CDR2 SYDVKM. Trimming shortened V by 1 base and J by 1 base, and 13 bases separated the two germline ends. The CDR3 sequence is 16 residues long. Here the CDR3 DNA reads TGTGCCAGCAGTTTATCAGGGGCAGGTGGGAACACTGAAGCTTTCTTT. This sequence encodes CASSLSGAGGNTEAFF. Combining the CDR3 with reference TRBV28 and TRBJ1-1 gives the whole variable domain DVKVTQSSRYLVKRTGEKVFLECVQDMDHENMFWYRQDPGLGLRLIYFSYDVKMKEKGDIPEGYSVSREKKERFSLILESASTNQTSMYLCASSLSGAGGNTEAFFGQGTRLTVV.

The CDR3: CAWSKLPEQYF. DNA of the CDR3: TGTGCCTGGAGTAAACTACCCGAGCAGTACTTC. The V call is TRBV30, the J call TRBJ2-7; D is undetermined. Per the germline V gene, CDR1 is GTSNPN and CDR2 is SVGIG (reference sequence). This CDR3 is 11 amino acids long. V dropped 2 bases and J dropped 6 bases, with 8 bases sitting between them.

This clone has a single count. The gene calls are TRBV6-5 and TRBJ2-7; D is perhaps TRBD1 (5 bases). This CDR3 spans 14 amino acids. In germline, CDR1 is MNHEY, CDR2 SVGAGI. With 0 bases removed from V and 3 bases from J, the gap between germline ends came to 9 bases. CDR3 in DNA: TGTGCCAGCAGTTACTCGGGGCAGAACTACGAGCAGTACTTC. Protein: CASSYSGQNYEQYF.

The chain carries TRBV5-1 and TRBJ2-5; 7 nucleotides line up with TRBD2. V was clipped by 4 bases and J by 4 bases; unmatched bases: 7. The length of the CDR3 is 14 residues. The germline gives CDR1 SGHRS, CDR2 YFSETQ. The CDR3 protein is CASSPGTTTETQYF. The CDR3 nucleotides read TGCGCCAGCAGCCCAGGGACTACAACAGAGACCCAGTACTTC.

V gene TRBV5-4 combines with J gene TRBJ2-1; 10 bases are a match to TRBD2. The CDR3 extends over 16 amino acids. Looked up from germline, CDR1 is SGHNT and CDR2 is YYREEE (reference sequence). V was clipped by 4 bases and J by 7 bases; unmatched bases: 11. CDR3 DNA: TGTGCCAGCAGCCATCGACTAGCGGGTACGGGGAATGAGCAGTTCTTC. Translation gives CASSHRLAGTGNEQFF.

This clone came up a few times. The V and J genes are TRBV27 and TRBJ2-7, with 9 positions matching TRBD1. This CDR3 contains 14 residues. CDR1 is MNHEY, CDR2 SMNVEV, per germline (reference sequence). V trimming: 5 bases; J trimming: 7 bases; junction bases outside the gene matches: 9. The CDR3 protein is CASSPRTGAREQYF. In DNA form, the CDR3 reads TGTGCCAGCAGTCCACGGACAGGGGCGAGGGAGCAGTACTTC.

This clone has a single count. The chain joins TRBV10-3 to TRBJ2-5; 11 nucleotides line up with TRBD1. The ends lost 4 bases at V and 1 base at J; junction bases unmatched: 5. The germline gives CDR1 ENHRY, CDR2 SYGVKD. The CDR3 has 16 amino acids. The CDR3 DNA is TGTGCCATCAGTGTAGGGACAGGGGGTCCCCAAGAGACCCAGTACTTC. This gives the protein CAISVGTGGPQETQYF.

The chain couples TRBV7-6 to TRBJ2-2, with D maybe TRBD1 (5 bases). This CDR3 is 17 amino acids long. Per germline, CDR1 SGHVS and CDR2 FNYEAQ. V lost 1 base to trimming and J lost 1 base, with 13 bases between them. This CDR3 reads CASSLEDARENTGELFF. CDR3 DNA sequence: TGTGCCAGCAGCTTAGAGGATGCCAGGGAGAACACCGGGGAGCTGTTTTTT.

This chain links TRBV7-9 with TRBJ2-1; 9 nucleotides align to TRBD2. CDR1 SEHNR and CDR2 FQNEAQ come from the germline V gene (reference sequence). Losses at the gene ends were 4 bases for V and 7 bases for J; bases not matched to a gene: 11. The CDR3 consists of 16 residues. In DNA form, the CDR3 reads TGTGCCAGCAGCTCAACTAGCGGGCGGTACACTAATGAGCAGTTCTTC. It is translated as CASSSTSGRYTNEQFF.

The chain employs TRBV4-1 and TRBJ2-7; a weak D match, TRBD2 (5 bases). The CDR3 covers 14 residues. Germline V gene lookup returns CDR1 MGHRA and CDR2 YSYEKL. The ends were cut back, 7 bases at V and 0 bases at J, with 13 bases in the middle. CDR3 sequence: CASTGGSSSYEQYF. As DNA, the CDR3 is TGCGCCAGCACGGGCGGGTCAAGCTCCTACGAGCAGTACTTC.